This TCR beta chain was recovered during a study of CD8 T cells in ankylosing spondylitis. Study-wide points: In ankylosing spondylitis patients, matched synovial fluid reportedly showed significant enrichment of disease-linked clones. About 8 highly homologous variants made up a TCR beta motif that seemed to typify ankylosing spondylitis blood.

This clonotype has just a few counts. The antigen is unknown. Quantitative barcoded 5'-RACE was used to prepare TCR beta libraries. A single record per CDR3 protein comes from TCRdb applying MiXCR to the 5' RACE reads. Seen here are 300,000 to 400,000 distinct CDR3 sequences, 20% to 25% observed once, and the top ten hold 10% to 15%. The germline CDR1 and CDR2 sequences are SGDLS and YYNGEE. This CDR3 spans 13 amino acids. Losses at the gene ends were 6 bases for V and 9 bases for J; bases not matched to a gene: 10. The rearrangement uses TRBV9 and TRBJ2-5; TRBD2 aligns across 8 bases. Material: blood, either unsorted or a sorted T cell fraction (not recorded which). The clonotype comes from a male donor with ankylosing spondylitis or in good health (not recorded which). The CDR3 bases are TGTGCCAGCAACGGGGGGGGAGACCGTGCCCAGTACTTC. Residues: CASNGGGDRAQYF.